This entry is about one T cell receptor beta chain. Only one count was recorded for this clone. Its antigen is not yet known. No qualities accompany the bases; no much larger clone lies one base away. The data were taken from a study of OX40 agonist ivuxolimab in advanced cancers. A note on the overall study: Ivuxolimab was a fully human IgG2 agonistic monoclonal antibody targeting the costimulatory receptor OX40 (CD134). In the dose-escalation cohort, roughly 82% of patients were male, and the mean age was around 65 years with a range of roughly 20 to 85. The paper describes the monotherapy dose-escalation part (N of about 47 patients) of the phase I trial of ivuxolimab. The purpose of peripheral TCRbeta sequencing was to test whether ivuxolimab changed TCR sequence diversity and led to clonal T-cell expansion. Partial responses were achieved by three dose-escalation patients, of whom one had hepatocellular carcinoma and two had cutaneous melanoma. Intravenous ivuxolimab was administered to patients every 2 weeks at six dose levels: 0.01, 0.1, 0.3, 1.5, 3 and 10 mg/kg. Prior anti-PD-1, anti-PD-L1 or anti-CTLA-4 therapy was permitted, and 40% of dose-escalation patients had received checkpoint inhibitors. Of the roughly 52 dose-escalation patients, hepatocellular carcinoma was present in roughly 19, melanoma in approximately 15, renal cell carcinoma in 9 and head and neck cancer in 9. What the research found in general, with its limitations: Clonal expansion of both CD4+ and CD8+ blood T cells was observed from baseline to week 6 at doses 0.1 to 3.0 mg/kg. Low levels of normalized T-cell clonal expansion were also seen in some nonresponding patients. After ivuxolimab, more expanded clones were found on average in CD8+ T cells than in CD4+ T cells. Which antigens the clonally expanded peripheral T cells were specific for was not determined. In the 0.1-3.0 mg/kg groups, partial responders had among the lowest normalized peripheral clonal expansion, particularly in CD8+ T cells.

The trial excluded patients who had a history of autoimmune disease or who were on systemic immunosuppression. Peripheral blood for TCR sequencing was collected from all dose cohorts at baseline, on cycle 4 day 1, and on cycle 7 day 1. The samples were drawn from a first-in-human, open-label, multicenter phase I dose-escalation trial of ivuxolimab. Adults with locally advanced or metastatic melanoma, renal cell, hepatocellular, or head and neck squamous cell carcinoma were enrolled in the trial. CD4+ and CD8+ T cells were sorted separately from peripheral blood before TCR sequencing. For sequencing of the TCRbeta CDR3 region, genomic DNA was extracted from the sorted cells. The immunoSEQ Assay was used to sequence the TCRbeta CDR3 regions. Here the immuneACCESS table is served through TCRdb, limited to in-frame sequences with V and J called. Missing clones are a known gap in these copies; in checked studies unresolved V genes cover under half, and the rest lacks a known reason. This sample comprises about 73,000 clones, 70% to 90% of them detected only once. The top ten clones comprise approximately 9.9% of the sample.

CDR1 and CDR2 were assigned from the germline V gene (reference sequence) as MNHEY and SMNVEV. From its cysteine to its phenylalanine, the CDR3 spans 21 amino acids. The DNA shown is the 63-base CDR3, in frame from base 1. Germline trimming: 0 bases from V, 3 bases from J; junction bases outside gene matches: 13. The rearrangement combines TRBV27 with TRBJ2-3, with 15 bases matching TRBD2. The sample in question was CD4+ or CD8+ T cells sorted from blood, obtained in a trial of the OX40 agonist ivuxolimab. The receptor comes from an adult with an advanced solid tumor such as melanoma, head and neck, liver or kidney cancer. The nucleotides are TGTGCCAGCAGTTTATCTCCGGGACTAGCGGGAGGACTTCGCGGAACAGATACGCAGTATTTT. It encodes CASSLSPGLAGGLRGTDTQYF.